The 23 T cell receptor beta chains in this list originate from one sample, sequenced in a study of vaccination and CD4 T cells after COVID-19. Antigens for these TCRs are unknown. The Oncomine TCR Beta short-read assay sequenced DNA from cultured CD4+ T cells. TCRdb re-called the PCR reads with MiXCR, one entry per CDR3 protein. Counted here are thousands of distinct CDR3 sequences, more than 30% occurring once; the ten biggest clones make up 25% to 35%. The treatment denotes: approximately nine-day PBMC culture with coronavirus spike peptide pools or control peptides (ViraFEST assay). The sample taken for sequencing was CD4+ T cells from blood, cultured in vitro. Every receptor here comes from a human donor who had recovered from COVID-19.

This clonotype is termed medium-sized. This chain joins TRBV12-5 and TRBJ1-3, with TRBD1 as a possible D gene (5 bases). The V end lost 4 bases, the J end lost 9 bases, and 13 bases lay between the germline ends. Per the germline V gene, CDR1 is LGHNT and CDR2 is FRNRAP. The CDR3 covers 13 residues. CDR3 nucleotides: TGTGCTAGTGGTTCTTGGGACTCAGGCACCATATATTTT. Amino acids: CASGSWDSGTIYF.

This clonotype was observed a few times. The V call is TRBV18, the J call TRBJ1-1; possibly TRBD1 for D (6 bases). The CDR3 extends over 16 amino acids. From germline, CDR1 is KGHSH and CDR2 LQKENI. V lost 0 bases and J 6 bases, leaving 17 bases between the germline ends. Here the CDR3 reads CASSPPAGVGVSEAFF. Written as DNA, the CDR3 is TGTGCCAGCTCACCACCGGCAGGGGTCGGAGTGTCTGAAGCTTTCTTT.

This clonotype was recorded a few times. V is TRBV27 and J is TRBJ1-6, with a possible D match to TRBD1 (5 bases). Per germline, CDR1 MNHEY and CDR2 SMNVEV (reference sequence). There are 15 residues in the CDR3. With 6 bases removed from V and 8 bases from J, the gap between germline ends came to 17 bases. The CDR3 DNA follows: TGTGCCAGCAGCCCGAGAGGCAGGGTTTATTCACCCCTCCACTTT. Its translation: CASSPRGRVYSPLHF.

By share of the sample, this clonotype is medium-sized (0.01 to 0.1%). The chain carries TRBV7-8 and TRBJ1-2; D perhaps matches TRBD1 (5 bases). From germline, CDR1 is SGHVS and CDR2 FQNEAQ. Trimming cost V 5 bases and J 3 bases, with 13 bases left between them. CDR3 length equals 14 residues. The CDR3 sequence is CASSPAGPDYGYTF. DNA of the CDR3: TGTGCCAGCAGCCCCGCAGGGCCCGACTATGGCTACACCTTC.

On this clonotype: A read error is likely, as this CDR3 ends without the conserved phenylalanine or tryptophan. The V gene is TRBV3-1, the J gene TRBJ1-2, with TRBD1 matching 11 bases. Trimming cost V 2 bases and J 3 bases; bases outside gene matches: 8. The germline V gene encodes CDR1 LGHDT and CDR2 YNNKEL (reference sequence). The CDR3 loop spans 17 amino acids. The CDR3 region has the DNA TGTGCCAGCAGCCAAACGAGGACAGGGGGCGCCCACTATGGCTACACCATC. Protein product: CASSQTRTGGAHYGYTI.

Written as DNA, the CDR3 is TGTGCCACCGGACAGAGCTATAATTCACCCCTCCACTTT. It yields the protein CATGQSYNSPLHF. The V and J genes are TRBV6-1 and TRBJ1-6; possible D gene TRBD1, 6 bases. Germline-derived CDR1 and CDR2 are MNHNS and SASEGT. The CDR3 is 13 amino acids. Deletions cut 10 bases from V and 3 bases from J, with 10 bases between.

V usage is TRBV18 and J usage is TRBJ2-1, with a possible D match to TRBD1 (7 bases). Germline CDR1 and CDR2: KGHSH and LQKENI. This CDR3 comprises 14 residues. Trimming pared 1 base from V and 9 bases from J, leaving 13 bases between. This CDR3 reads CASSPRGGGLEQFF. In DNA form, the CDR3 reads TGTGCCAGCTCACCACGCGGAGGGGGCCTTGAGCAGTTCTTC.

This clonotype has only a few counts. V is TRBV5-1 and J is TRBJ1-2; TRBD1 matches at 8 bases. From germline, CDR1 is SGHRS and CDR2 YFSETQ. The CDR3 runs to 14 residues. V shed 1 base, J shed 6 bases, and the junction held 5 bases outside the gene matches. CDR3: CASSLRPGGDGYTF. DNA of the CDR3: TGCGCCAGCAGCTTGAGGCCAGGGGGCGATGGCTACACCTTC.

Only a few counts were recorded for this clonotype. The V gene is TRBV6-2 or TRBV6-3, the J gene TRBJ2-7, with a tentative D call TRBD1 (5 bases). There are 15 residues in the CDR3. The ends were cut back, 7 bases at V and 6 bases at J, with 22 bases in the middle. CDR1 MNHEY and CDR2 SVGEGT come from the germline V gene. CDR3: CASKMRTFFPVEQYF. The CDR3, as DNA: TGTGCCAGCAAGATGAGGACATTTTTCCCGGTCGAGCAGTACTTC.

This chain uses TRBV11-3 with TRBJ2-5; TRBD2 aligns across 11 bases. Per germline, CDR1 SGHNT and CDR2 YENEEA. The CDR3 extends over 16 amino acids. J was trimmed by 5 bases and V by 1 base; bases with no gene match: 6. The CDR3 sequence: CASSLVSSGGIETQYF. CDR3 nucleotides: TGTGCCAGCAGCTTAGTCTCTAGCGGGGGGATCGAGACCCAGTACTTC.

This clonotype showed up just a few times. The CDR3 sequence is CASSSSGGGEQFF. CDR3 nucleotide sequence: TGTGCCAGCAGCTCTAGCGGGGGCGGTGAGCAGTTCTTC. The chain carries TRBV12-3 or TRBV12-4 and TRBJ2-1; TRBD2 matches at 10 bases. Trimming at V came to 6 bases and at J to 9 bases, leaving 5 bases not matched to a gene. The CDR3 has 13 amino acids.

The chain joins TRBV20-1 to TRBJ2-3; 13 nucleotides match TRBD2. V was clipped by 5 bases and J by 2 bases; unmatched bases: 4. This CDR3 is 15 amino acids long. Germline V gene lookup returns CDR1 DFQATT and CDR2 SNEGSKA (reference sequence). The CDR3 sequence: CSALTSGGLTDTQYF. The CDR3, as DNA: TGCAGTGCTCTGACTAGCGGGGGGCTCACAGATACGCAGTATTTT.

This chain links TRBV5-1 with TRBJ2-3; D is possibly TRBD1 or TRBD2 (5 bases each). The CDR3 is 17 residues long. The germline gives CDR1 SGHRS, CDR2 YFSETQ. The V and J ends lost 0 bases and 6 bases respectively, with 20 bases between them. CDR3 amino acids: CASSLGGADGWGDTQYF. The DNA of the CDR3 is TGCGCCAGCAGCTTGGGAGGCGCCGACGGGTGGGGGGATACGCAGTATTTT.

This chain connects TRBV4-1 to TRBJ1-4; no clear D. Germline loops: CDR1 MGHRA, CDR2 YSYEKL. V was cut by 0 bases and J by 5 bases, with 10 bases left in between. This CDR3 is 15 amino acids long. CDR3 DNA: TGCGCCAGCAGCCAAGAGTTAAGAGCAAATGAAAAACTGTTTTTT. Protein product: CASSQELRANEKLFF.

V usage is TRBV12-3 or TRBV12-4 and J usage is TRBJ1-2, with unresolved D. The CDR3 totals 12 residues. Trimming left V 5 bases short and J 8 bases short, with 12 bases between. The CDR3 reads CASSRALGGYTF. In nucleotides, the CDR3 is TGTGCCAGCAGTCGAGCTCTCGGGGGCTACACCTTC.

The chain carries TRBV10-3 and TRBJ1-1, with a weak D call TRBD1 (6 bases). V was trimmed by 2 bases and J by 1 base, leaving 8 bases between them. The CDR3 runs to 14 residues. CDR1 is ENHRY and CDR2 is SYGVKD in the germline V gene. Here the CDR3 reads CAISERGGNTEAFF. DNA for the CDR3: TGTGCCATCAGTGAGAGGGGGGGGAACACTGAAGCTTTCTTT.

V gene TRBV12-3 or TRBV12-4 combines with J gene TRBJ2-2; TRBD2 agrees at 12 bases. V was clipped by 4 bases and J by 7 bases; unmatched bases: 7. The CDR3 consists of 16 residues. The CDR3 here is CASSSLAGGPGGELFF. CDR3 in DNA: TGTGCCAGCAGTTCCCTAGCGGGGGGGCCCGGCGGGGAGCTGTTTTTT.

This clonotype is classed as medium-sized. The V and J genes are TRBV20-1 and TRBJ2-7; no firm D call. The CDR3 totals 14 residues. Trimming removed 3 bases from V and 0 bases from J, with 12 bases in between. The germline CDR1 and CDR2 sequences are DFQATT and SNEGSKA (reference sequence). CDR3 sequence reads: CSASPPRDSYEQYF. In DNA form, the CDR3 reads TGCAGTGCTAGCCCCCCTAGGGACTCCTACGAGCAGTACTTC.

The chain uses TRBV7-9 and TRBJ1-2, with unresolved D. This CDR3 spans 13 amino acids. Trimming shortened V by 5 bases and J by 4 bases, and 11 bases separated the two germline ends. Germline values: CDR1 SEHNR, CDR2 FQNEAQ (reference sequence). The CDR3: CASSQNGVYGYTF. Here the CDR3 DNA reads TGTGCCAGCAGCCAAAACGGGGTCTATGGCTACACCTTC.

The chain joins TRBV6-1 to TRBJ1-1; D ambiguous. V was shortened by 8 bases and J by 6 bases, with 22 bases between the two germline ends. The CDR3 is 15 residues long. Germline V gene lookup returns CDR1 MNHNS and CDR2 SASEGT. CDR3 nucleotide sequence: TGTGCCAGCGGCCCTCTCCAGAGGATCTCGGCTGAAGCTTTCTTT. Protein sequence: CASGPLQRISAEAFF.

The CDR3 nucleotides are TGTGCCAGTAGTCCAACACATAATCAGCCCCAGCATTTT. It encodes CASSPTHNQPQHF. The chain employs TRBV19 and TRBJ1-5, with D hard to call. The CDR3 has 13 residues. V lost 5 bases, J lost 4 bases, and 9 bases lay in between. Germline-derived CDR1 and CDR2 are LNHDA and SQIVND (reference sequence).

This rearrangement joins TRBV5-4 to TRBJ2-1; unclear D gene. This CDR3 is built from 11 residues. The ends were cut back, 0 bases at V and 5 bases at J, with 0 bases in the middle. Germline V gene lookup returns CDR1 SGHNT and CDR2 YYREEE (reference sequence). CDR3 bases: TGTGCCAGCAGCTTGGACAATGAGCAGTTCTTC. As protein: CASSLDNEQFF.

By sample share, this clonotype is medium-sized (0.01 to 0.1%). The chain employs TRBV30 and TRBJ1-6; D might be TRBD1 (5 bases). V gave up 3 bases and J gave up 5 bases, with 8 bases separating them. The CDR3 contains 13 residues. Germline V gene data show CDR1 as GTSNPN and CDR2 as SVGIG (reference sequence). The CDR3 is CAWRGENNSPLHF. The CDR3, as DNA: TGTGCCTGGAGAGGGGAAAATAATTCACCCCTCCACTTT.